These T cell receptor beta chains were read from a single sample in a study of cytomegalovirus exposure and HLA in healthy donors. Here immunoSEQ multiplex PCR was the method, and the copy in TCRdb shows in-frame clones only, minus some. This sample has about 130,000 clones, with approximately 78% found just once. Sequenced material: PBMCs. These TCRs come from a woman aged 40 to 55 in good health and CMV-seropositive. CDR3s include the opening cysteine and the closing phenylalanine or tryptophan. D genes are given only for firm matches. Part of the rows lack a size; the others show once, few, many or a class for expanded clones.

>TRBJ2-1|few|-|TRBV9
CASSVGGTNEQFF
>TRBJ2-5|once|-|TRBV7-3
CASSPPGQETQYF
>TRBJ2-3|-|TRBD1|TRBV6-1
CASSRGPESTDTQYF
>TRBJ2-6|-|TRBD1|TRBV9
CASTPGQGAGANVLTF
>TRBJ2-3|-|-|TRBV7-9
CASSRTLASDTQYF
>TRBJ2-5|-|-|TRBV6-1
CASSVPGGLIQETQYF
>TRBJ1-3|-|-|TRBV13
CASSLPEGEINTIYF
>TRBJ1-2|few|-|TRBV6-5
CSTVPQGSGGYTF
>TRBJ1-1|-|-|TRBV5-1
CASSLVDITEAFF
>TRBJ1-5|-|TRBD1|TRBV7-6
CASSLALDRLDQPQHF
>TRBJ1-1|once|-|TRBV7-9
CASSLEQRTEAFF
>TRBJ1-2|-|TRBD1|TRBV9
CASSFRDRAPYGYTF
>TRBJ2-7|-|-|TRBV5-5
CASSQVAGRVYEQYF
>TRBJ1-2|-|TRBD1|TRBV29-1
CSAEGDRGRSGYTF
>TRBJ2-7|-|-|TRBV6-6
CASHNQDSHYEQYF
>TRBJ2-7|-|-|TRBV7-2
CASSLGEEQYF
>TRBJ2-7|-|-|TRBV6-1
CASKDSYEQYF
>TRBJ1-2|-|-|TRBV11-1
CASSQGQSLAYGYTF
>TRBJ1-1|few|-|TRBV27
CASTAPGTEAFF
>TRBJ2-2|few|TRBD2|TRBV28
CASSFDGRGTGELFF
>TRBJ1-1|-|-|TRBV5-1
CASSLGGQNTEAFF
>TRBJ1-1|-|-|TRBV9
CASRAGAGSTEAFF
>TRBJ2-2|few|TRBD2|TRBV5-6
CASSFRTSGGSGELFF
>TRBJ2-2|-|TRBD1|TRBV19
CASAPDRGYTGELFF
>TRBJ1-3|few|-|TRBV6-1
CASSETNSGNTIYF
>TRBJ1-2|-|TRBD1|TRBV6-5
CASRTTGTGGGYTF
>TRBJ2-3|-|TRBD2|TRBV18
CASSYYRGDTDTQYF
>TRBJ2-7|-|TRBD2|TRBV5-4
CASSGTSGPYEQYF
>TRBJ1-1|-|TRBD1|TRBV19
CASRKPGTAMNTEAFF
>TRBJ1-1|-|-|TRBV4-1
CASSQEAAGNMNTEAFF
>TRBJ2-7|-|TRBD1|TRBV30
CAWSEGQGSYEQYF
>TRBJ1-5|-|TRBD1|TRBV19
CASSHQGGNQPQHF
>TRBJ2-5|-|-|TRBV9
CASSVTERQETQYF
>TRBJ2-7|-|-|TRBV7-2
CASSLAGGGSYEQYF
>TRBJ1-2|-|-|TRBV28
CASSFTGWSGYTF
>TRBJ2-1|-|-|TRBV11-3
CASSLNGNGLPYNEQFF
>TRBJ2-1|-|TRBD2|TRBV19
CASSMTSGPYNEQFF
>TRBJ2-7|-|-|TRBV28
CASSLGGASSYEQYF
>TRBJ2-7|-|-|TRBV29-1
CSVGLGVVEQYF
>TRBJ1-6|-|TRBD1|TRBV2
CASLTGSDSPLHF
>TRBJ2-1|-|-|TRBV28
CASSLLRGSYNEQFF
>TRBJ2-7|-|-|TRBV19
CASSSAGIQYF
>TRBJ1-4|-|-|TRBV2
CATQGINEKLFF
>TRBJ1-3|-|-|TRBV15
CATSRRDSGNTIYF
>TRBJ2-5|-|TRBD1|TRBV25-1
CATTGFGQTQYF
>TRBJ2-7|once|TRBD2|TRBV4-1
CASSQFSPSGSGREGEQYF
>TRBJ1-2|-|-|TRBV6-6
CASSSAAGIDYGYTF
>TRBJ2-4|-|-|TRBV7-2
CASSLAKNIQYF
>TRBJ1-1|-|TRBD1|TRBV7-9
CASSPWTGSGTEAFF
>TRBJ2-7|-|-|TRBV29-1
CSAGLIHEQYF
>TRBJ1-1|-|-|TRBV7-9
CASSPQGMNTEAFF